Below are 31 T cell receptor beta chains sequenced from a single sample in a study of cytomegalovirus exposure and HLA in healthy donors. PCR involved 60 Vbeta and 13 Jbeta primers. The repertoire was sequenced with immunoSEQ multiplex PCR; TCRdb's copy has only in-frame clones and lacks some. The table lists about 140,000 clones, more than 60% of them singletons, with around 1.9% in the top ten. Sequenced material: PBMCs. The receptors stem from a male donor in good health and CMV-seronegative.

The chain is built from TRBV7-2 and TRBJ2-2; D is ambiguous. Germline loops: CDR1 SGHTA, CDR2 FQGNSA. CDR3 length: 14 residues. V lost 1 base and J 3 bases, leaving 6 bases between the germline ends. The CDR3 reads CASSLEIDTGELFF. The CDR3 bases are TGTGCCAGCAGCTTAGAAATCGACACCGGGGAGCTGTTTTTT. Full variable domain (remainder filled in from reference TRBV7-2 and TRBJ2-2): GAGVSQSPSNKVTEKGKDVELRCDPISGHTALYWYRQSLGQGLEFLIYFQGNSAPDKSGLPSDRFSAERTGGSVSTLTIQRTQQEDSAVYLCASSLEIDTGELFFGEGSRLTVL.

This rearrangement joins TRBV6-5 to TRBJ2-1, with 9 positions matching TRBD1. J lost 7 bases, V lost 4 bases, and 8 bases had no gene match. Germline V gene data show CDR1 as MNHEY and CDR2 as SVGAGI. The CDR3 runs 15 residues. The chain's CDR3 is CASSLGTGRTNEQFF. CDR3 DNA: TGTGCCAGCAGTTTGGGGACAGGGAGGACGAATGAGCAGTTCTTC.

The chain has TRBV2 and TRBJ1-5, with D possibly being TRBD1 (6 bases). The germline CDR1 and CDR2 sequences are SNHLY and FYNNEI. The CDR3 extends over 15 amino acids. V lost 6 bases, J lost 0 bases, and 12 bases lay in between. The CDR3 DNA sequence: TGTGCCAGCAGGCGACAGGACAATAGCAATCAGCCCCAGCATTTT. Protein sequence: CASRRQDNSNQPQHF. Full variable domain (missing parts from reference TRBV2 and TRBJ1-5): EPEVTQTPSHQVTQMGQEVILRCVPISNHLYFYWYRQILGQKVEFLVSFYNNEISEKSEIFDDQFSVERPDGSNFTLKIRSTKLEDSAMYFCASRRQDNSNQPQHFGDGTRLSIL.

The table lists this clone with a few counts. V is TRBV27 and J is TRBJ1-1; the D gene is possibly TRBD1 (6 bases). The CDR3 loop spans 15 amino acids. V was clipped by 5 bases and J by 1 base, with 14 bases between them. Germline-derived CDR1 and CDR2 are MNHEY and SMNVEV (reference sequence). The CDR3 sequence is CASSIYREGNTEAFF. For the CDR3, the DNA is TGTGCCAGCAGTATTTACAGGGAGGGGAACACTGAAGCTTTCTTT.

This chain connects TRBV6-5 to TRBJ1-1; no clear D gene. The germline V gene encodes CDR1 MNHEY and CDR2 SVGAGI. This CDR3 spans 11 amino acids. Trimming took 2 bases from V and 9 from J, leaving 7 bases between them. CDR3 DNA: TGTGCCAGCAGTTACCAGGCTCAAGCTTTCTTT. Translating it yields CASSYQAQAFF.

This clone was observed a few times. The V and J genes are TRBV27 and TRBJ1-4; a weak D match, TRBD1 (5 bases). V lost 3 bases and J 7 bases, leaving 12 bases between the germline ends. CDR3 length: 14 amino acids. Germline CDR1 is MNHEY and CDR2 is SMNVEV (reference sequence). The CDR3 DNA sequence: TGTGCCAGCAGTTTTCGGGGGGTTGGTGAAAAACTGTTTTTT. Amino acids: CASSFRGVGEKLFF.

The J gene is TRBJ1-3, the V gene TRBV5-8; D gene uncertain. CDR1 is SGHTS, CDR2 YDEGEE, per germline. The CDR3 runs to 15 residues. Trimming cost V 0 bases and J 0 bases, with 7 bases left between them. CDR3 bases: TGTGCCAGCAGCTTGGAGGCAGGCTCTGGAAACACCATATATTTT. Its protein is CASSLEAGSGNTIYF. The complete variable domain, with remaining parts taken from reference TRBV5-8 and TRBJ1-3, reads EAGVTQSPTHLIKTRGQQATLRCSPISGHTSVYWYQQALGLGLQFLLWYDEGEERNRGNFPPRFSGRQFPNYSSELNVNALELEDSALYLCASSLEAGSGNTIYFGEGSWLTVV.

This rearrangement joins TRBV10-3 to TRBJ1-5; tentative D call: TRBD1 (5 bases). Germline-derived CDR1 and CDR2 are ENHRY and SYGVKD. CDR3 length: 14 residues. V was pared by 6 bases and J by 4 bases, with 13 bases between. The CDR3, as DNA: TGTGCCATCAGGACGTCGCAGGGTAATCAGCCCCAGCATTTT. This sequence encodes CAIRTSQGNQPQHF.

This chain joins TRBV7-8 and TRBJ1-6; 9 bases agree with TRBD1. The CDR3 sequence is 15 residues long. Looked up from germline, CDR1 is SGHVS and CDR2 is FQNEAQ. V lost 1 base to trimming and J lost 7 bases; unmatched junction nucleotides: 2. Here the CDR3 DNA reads TGTGCCAGCAGCTTAGGGGGGACAGGGAATTCACCCCTCCACTTT. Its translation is CASSLGGTGNSPLHF.

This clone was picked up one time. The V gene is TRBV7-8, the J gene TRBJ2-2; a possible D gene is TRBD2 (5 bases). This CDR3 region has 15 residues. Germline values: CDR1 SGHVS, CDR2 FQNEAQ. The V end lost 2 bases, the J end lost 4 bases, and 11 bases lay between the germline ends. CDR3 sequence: CASSLRGPGTGELFF. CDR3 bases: TGTGCCAGCAGCTTAAGAGGGCCGGGCACCGGGGAGCTGTTTTTT.

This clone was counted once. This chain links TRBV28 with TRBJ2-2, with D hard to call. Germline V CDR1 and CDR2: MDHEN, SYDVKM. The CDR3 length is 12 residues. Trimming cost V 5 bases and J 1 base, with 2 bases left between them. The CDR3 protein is CASSQNTGELFF. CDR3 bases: TGTGCCAGCAGTCAGAACACCGGGGAGCTGTTTTTT. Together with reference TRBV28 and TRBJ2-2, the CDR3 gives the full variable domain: DVKVTQSSRYLVKRTGEKVFLECVQDMDHENMFWYRQDPGLGLRLIYFSYDVKMKEKGDIPEGYSVSREKKERFSLILESASTNQTSMYLCASSQNTGELFFGEGSRLTVL.

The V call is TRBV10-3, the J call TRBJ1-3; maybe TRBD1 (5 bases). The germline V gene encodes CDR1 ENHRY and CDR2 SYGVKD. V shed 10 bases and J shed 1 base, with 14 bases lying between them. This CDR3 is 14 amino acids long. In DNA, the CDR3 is TGTGCCACTGCGGGGGGGGTGTCTGGAAACACCATATATTTT. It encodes CATAGGVSGNTIYF.

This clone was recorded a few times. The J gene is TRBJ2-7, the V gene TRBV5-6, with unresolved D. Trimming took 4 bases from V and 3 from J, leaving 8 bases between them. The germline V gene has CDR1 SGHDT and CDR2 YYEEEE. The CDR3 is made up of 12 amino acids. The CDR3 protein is CASSLLLYEQYF. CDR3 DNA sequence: TGTGCCAGCAGCCTTTTACTCTACGAGCAGTACTTC.

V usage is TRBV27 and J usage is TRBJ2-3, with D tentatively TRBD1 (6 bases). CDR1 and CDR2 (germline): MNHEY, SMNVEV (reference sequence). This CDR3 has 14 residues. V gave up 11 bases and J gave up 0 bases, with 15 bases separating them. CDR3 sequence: CAEGVLGSTDTQYF. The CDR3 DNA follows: TGTGCCGAGGGGGTATTAGGAAGCACAGATACGCAGTATTTT.

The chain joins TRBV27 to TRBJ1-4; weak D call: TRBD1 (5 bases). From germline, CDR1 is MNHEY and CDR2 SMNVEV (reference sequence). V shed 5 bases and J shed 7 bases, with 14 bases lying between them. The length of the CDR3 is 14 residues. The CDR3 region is CASSPRQTGEKLFF. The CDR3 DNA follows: TGTGCCAGCAGTCCGAGACAGACCGGTGAAAAACTGTTTTTT.

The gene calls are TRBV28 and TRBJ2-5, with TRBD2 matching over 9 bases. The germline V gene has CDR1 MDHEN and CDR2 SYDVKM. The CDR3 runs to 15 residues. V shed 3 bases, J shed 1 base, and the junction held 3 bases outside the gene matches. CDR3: CASSLAGGVQETQYF. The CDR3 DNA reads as TGTGCCAGCAGTTTGGCGGGGGGGGTCCAAGAGACCCAGTACTTC.

CDR3 nucleotide sequence: TGTGCCAGCAGCCAAGAGGTCGCAGGGCGCGGGGGGAATGAGCAGTTCTTC. It codes for CASSQEVAGRGGNEQFF. The chain carries TRBV14 and TRBJ2-1, with 8 bases aligning to TRBD2. With 0 bases clipped from V and 7 bases from J, the junction kept 11 bases outside the gene matches. This CDR3 spans 17 amino acids. Looked up from germline, CDR1 is SGHDN and CDR2 is FVKESK.

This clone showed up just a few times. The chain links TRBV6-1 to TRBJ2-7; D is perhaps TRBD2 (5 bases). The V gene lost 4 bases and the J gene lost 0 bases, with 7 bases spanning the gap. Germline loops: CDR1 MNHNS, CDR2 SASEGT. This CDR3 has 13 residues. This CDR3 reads CASSVGSSYEQYF. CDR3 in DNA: TGTGCCAGCAGTGTGGGGAGCTCCTACGAGCAGTACTTC.

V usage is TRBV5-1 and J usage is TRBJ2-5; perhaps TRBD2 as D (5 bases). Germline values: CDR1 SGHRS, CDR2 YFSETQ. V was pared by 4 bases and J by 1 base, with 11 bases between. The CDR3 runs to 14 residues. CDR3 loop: CASSPRGSQETQYF. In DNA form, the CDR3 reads TGCGCCAGCAGCCCTAGAGGGAGCCAAGAGACCCAGTACTTC.

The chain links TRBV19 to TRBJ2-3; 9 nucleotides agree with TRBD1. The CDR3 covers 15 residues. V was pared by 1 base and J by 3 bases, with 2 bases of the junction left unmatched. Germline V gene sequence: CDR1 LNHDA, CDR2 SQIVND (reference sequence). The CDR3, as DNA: TGTGCCAGTAGTATAGGGACAGGGGCGACAGATACGCAGTATTTT. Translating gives CASSIGTGATDTQYF.

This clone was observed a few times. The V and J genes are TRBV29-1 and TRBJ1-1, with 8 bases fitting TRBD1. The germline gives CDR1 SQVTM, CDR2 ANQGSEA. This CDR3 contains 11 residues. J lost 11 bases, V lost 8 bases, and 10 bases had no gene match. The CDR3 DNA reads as TGCAGCTACACTACAGGGGGTCGGGCTTTCTTT. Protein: CSYTTGGRAFF.

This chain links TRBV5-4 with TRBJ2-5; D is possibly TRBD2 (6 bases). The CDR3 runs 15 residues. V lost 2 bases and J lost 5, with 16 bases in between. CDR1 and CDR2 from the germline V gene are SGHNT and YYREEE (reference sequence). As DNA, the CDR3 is TGTGCCAGCAGCTTCGACAGTAAACGGGGGGAGACCCAGTACTTC. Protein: CASSFDSKRGETQYF.

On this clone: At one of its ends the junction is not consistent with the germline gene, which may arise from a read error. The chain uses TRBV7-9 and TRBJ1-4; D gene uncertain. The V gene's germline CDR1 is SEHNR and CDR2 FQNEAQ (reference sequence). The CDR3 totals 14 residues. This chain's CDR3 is CSSSLGSPNEKLFF. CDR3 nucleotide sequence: TGTTCCAGCAGCTTAGGGAGTCCTAATGAAAAACTGTTTTTT.

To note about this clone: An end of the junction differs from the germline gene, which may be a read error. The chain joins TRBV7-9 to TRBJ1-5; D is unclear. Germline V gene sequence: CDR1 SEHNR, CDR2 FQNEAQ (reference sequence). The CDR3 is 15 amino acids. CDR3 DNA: TGTTCCAGCAACTCCCTCGGTCCTTTTTATCAGCCCCAGCATTTT. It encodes CSSNSLGPFYQPQHF.

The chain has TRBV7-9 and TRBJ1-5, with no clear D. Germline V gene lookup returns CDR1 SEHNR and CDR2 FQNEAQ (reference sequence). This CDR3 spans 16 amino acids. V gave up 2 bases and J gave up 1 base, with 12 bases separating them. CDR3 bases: TGTGCCAGCAGCTTATCGTCGGCGGAGAGCAATCAGCCCCAGCATTTT. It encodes CASSLSSAESNQPQHF.

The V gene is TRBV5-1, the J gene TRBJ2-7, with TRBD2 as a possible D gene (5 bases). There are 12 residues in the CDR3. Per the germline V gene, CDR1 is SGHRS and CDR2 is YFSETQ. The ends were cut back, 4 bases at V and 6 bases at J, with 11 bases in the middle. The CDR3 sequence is CASSILEGEQYF. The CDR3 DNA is TGCGCCAGCAGCATCCTAGAGGGCGAGCAGTACTTC.

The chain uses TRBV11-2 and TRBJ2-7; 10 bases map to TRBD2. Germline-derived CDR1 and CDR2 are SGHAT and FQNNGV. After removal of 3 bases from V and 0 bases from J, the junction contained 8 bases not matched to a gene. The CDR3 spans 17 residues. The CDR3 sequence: CASSLAPIAGGSYEQYF. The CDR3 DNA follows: TGTGCCAGCAGCTTGGCACCTATAGCGGGGGGCTCCTACGAGCAGTACTTC.

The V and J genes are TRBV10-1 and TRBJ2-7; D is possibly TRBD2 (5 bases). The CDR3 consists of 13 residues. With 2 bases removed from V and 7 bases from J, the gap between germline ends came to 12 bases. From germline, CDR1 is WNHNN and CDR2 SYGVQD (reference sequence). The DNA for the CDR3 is TGCGCCAGCAGTGAGGCCACCACGGGGGAGCAGTACTTC. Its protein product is CASSEATTGEQYF.

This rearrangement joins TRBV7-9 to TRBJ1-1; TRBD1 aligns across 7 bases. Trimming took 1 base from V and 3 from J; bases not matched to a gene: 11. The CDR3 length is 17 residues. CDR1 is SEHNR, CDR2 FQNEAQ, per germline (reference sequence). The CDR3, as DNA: TGTGCCAGCAGCTTAGTAGGCTTACAGGGGTTTCACACTGAAGCTTTCTTT. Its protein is CASSLVGLQGFHTEAFF. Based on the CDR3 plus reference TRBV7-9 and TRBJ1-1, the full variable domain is DTGVSQNPRHKITKRGQNVTFRCDPISEHNRLYWYRQTLGQGPEFLTYFQNEAQLEKSRLLSDRFSAERPKGSFSTLEIQRTEQGDSAMYLCASSLVGLQGFHTEAFFGQGTRLTVV.

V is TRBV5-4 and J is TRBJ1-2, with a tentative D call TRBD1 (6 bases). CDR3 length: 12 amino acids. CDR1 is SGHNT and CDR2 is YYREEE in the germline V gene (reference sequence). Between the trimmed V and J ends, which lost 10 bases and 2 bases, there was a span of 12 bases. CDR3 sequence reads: CALSGTNYGYTF. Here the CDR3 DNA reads TGTGCCCTCTCCGGGACAAACTATGGCTACACCTTC. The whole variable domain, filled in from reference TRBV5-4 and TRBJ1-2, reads ETGVTQSPTHLIKTRGQQVTLRCSSQSGHNTVSWYQQALGQGPQFIFQYYREEENGRGNFPPRFSGLQFPNYSSELNVNALELDDSALYLCALSGTNYGYTFGSGTRLTVV.

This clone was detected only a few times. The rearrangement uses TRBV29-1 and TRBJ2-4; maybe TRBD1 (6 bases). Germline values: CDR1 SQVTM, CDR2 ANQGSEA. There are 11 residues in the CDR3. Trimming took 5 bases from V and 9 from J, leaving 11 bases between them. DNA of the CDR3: TGCAGCGTTCTCCAGGGGCGCATTCAGTACTTC. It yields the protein CSVLQGRIQYF.